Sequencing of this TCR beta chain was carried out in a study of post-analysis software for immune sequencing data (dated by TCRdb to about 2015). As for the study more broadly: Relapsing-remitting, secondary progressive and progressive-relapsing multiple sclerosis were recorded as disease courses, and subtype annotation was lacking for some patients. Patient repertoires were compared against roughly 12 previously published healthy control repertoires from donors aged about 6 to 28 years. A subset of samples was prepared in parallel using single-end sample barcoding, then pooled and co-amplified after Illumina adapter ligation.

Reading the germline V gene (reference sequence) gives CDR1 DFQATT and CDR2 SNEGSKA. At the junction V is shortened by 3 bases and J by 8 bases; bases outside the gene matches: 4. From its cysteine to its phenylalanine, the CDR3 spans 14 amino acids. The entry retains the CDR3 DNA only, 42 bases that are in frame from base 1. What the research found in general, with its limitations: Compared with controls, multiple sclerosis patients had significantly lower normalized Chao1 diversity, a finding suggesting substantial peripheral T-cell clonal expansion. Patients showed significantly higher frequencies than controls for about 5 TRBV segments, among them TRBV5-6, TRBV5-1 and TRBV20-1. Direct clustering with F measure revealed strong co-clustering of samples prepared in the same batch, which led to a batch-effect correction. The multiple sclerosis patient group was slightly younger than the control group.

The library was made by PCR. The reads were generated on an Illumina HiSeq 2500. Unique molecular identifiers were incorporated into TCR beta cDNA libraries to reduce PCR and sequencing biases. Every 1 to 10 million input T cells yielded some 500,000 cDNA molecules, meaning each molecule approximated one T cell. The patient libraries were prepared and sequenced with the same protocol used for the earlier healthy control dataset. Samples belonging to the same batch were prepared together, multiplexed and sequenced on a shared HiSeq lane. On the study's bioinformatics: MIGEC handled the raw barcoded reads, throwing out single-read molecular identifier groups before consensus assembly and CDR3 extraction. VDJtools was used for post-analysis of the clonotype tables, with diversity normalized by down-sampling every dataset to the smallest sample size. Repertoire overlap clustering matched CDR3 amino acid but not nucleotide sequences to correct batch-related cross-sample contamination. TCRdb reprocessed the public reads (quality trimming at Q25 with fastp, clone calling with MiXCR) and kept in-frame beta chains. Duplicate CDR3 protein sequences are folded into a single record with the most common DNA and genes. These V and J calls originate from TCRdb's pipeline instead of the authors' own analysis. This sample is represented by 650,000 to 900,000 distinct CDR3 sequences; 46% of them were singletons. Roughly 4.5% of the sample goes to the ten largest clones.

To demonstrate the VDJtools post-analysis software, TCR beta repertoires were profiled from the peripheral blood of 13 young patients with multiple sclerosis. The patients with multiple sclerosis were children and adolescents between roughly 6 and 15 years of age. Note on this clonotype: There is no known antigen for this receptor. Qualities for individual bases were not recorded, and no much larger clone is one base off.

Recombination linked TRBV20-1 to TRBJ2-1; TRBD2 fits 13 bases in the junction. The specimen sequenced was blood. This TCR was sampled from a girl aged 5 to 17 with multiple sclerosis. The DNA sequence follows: TGCAGTGCTAGCGGGACTAGCGGGACCCATGAGCAGTTCTTC. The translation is CSASGTSGTHEQFF.